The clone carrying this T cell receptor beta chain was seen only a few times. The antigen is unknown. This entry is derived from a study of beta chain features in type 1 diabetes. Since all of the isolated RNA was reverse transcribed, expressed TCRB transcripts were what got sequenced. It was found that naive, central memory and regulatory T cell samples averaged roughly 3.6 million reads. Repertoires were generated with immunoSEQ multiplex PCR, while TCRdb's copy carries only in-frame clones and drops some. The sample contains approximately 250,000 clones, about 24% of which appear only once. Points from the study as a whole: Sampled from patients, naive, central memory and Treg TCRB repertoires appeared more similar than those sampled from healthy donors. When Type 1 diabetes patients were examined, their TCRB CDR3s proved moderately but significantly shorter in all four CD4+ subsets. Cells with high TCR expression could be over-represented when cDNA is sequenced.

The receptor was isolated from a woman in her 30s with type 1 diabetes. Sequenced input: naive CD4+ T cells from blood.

This CDR3 reads CASSYPDRGRNEQFF. The CDR3 bases are TGTGCCAGCAGTTACCCGGACAGGGGGCGCAATGAGCAGTTCTTC. The chain has TRBV6-6 and TRBJ2-1; 11 bases line up with TRBD1. Germline CDR1 and CDR2: MNHNY and SVGAGI (reference sequence). The ends lost 2 bases at V and 6 bases at J; junction bases unmatched: 3. The CDR3 totals 15 residues.